The 13 T cell receptor beta chains presented below share a single source sample, sequenced in a study of neoadjuvant anti-PD-1 for oral cavity cancer. Sequencing used immunoSEQ multiplex PCR; TCRdb keeps in-frame clones, though not all of them. Counted here are tens of thousands of clones, more than 65% occurring once; the ten biggest clones make up 2% to 3%. The sequencing here drew on PBMCs, taken before nivolumab (anti-PD-1) treatment. These receptors originate from a person aged 35-80 years with oral cavity squamous cell carcinoma.

The J gene is TRBJ1-3, the V gene TRBV7-2, with D maybe TRBD1 (6 bases). The CDR3 has 16 amino acids. Germline V lookup: CDR1 SGHTA, CDR2 FQGNSA. The V end lost 2 bases, the J end lost 4 bases, and 15 bases lay between the germline ends. Written as DNA, the CDR3 is TGTGCCAGCAGCTTACATCAGGGGACGTCGGGAAACACCATATATTTT. It is translated as CASSLHQGTSGNTIYF. The variable domain in full, completed from reference TRBV7-2 and TRBJ1-3, reads GAGVSQSPSNKVTEKGKDVELRCDPISGHTALYWYRQSLGQGLEFLIYFQGNSAPDKSGLPSDRFSAERTGGSVSTLTIQRTQQEDSAVYLCASSLHQGTSGNTIYFGEGSWLTVV.

This clone was seen only once. The V and J genes are TRBV7-6 and TRBJ2-7, with TRBD1 identical over 9 bases. This CDR3 has 15 amino acids. Germline CDR1 SGHVS, CDR2 FNYEAQ. Trimming cost V 4 bases and J 6 bases; bases outside gene matches: 10. The chain's CDR3 is CASSSSGTGLGEQYF. The CDR3 coding sequence is TGTGCCAGCAGCTCATCCGGGACAGGGCTAGGCGAGCAGTACTTC. Together with reference TRBV7-6 and TRBJ2-7, the CDR3 gives the full variable domain: GAGVSQSPRYKVTKRGQDVALRCDPISGHVSLYWYRQALGQGPEFLTYFNYEAQQDKSGLPNDRFSAERPEGSISTLTIQRTEQRDSAMYRCASSSSGTGLGEQYFGPGTRLTVT.

The chain couples TRBV9 to TRBJ2-3; D tentatively fits TRBD1 or TRBD2 (5 bases each). The CDR3 runs 15 residues. Germline lookup yields CDR1 SGDLS and CDR2 YYNGEE. Trimming took 0 bases from V and 5 from J, leaving 13 bases between them. The CDR3 DNA reads TGTGCCAGCAGCGTAGAAGCGGAAGGGGTAGATACGCAGTATTTT. It translates to CASSVEAEGVDTQYF.

The chain has TRBV6-4 and TRBJ1-4, with D tentatively TRBD1 (5 bases). The CDR3 runs 13 residues. Germline V CDR1 and CDR2: MRHNA, SNTAGT. V gave up 6 bases and J gave up 4 bases, with 9 bases separating them. The CDR3 reads CASSAGLNEKLFF. The CDR3 DNA is TGTGCCAGCAGCGCGGGACTTAATGAAAAACTGTTTTTT.

This chain connects TRBV6-5 to TRBJ2-7; either TRBD1 or TRBD2 may fit D (5 bases each). From germline, CDR1 is MNHEY and CDR2 SVGAGI. V lost 6 bases to trimming and J lost 11 bases, with 17 bases between them. The CDR3 extends over 12 amino acids. CDR3 bases: TGTGCCAGCAGCTCCGGGACGGAGGTGGAGTACTTC. Its protein is CASSSGTEVEYF.

The chain couples TRBV6-1 to TRBJ1-5; tentatively, D is TRBD1 (5 bases). Trimming left V 7 bases short and J 3 bases short, with 13 bases between. Germline CDR1 reads MNHNS; CDR2 reads SASEGT. The CDR3 has 14 residues. CDR3 nucleotide sequence: TGTGCCAGCACGTTTGGGACGGACAATCAGCCCCAGCATTTT. Protein sequence: CASTFGTDNQPQHF.

This chain connects TRBV5-1 to TRBJ2-5; either TRBD1 or TRBD2 may supply D (5 bases each). The CDR3 contains 13 residues. The germline V and J ends were trimmed by 4 bases and 1 base, with 8 bases remaining between them. The V gene's germline CDR1 is SGHRS and CDR2 YFSETQ. The CDR3 nucleotides read TGCGCCAGCAGCCGGGACCCCCAAGAGACCCAGTACTTC. It codes for CASSRDPQETQYF.

This clone has at least ten counts. The V and J genes are TRBV6-5 and TRBJ1-2, with 8 bases fitting TRBD1. The CDR3 consists of 14 residues. V lost 0 bases, J lost 6 bases, and 3 bases stayed unmatched. Germline V CDR1 and CDR2: MNHEY, SVGAGI. CDR3 loop: CASSYSWTGNGYTF. DNA for the CDR3: TGTGCCAGCAGTTACTCGTGGACAGGGAATGGCTACACCTTC.

V and J are TRBV6-6 and TRBJ1-4; 9 nucleotides match TRBD1. Germline CDR1 and CDR2: MNHNY and SVGAGI (reference sequence). The CDR3 is 15 residues long. V lost 6 bases to trimming and J lost 8 bases; unmatched junction nucleotides: 10. CDR3 sequence reads: CASSYPGQGGEKLFF. The DNA of the CDR3 is TGTGCCAGCAGCTACCCGGGACAGGGAGGGGAAAAACTGTTTTTT.

The gene calls are TRBV6-1 and TRBJ2-2, with no clear D. Per the germline V gene, CDR1 is MNHNS and CDR2 is SASEGT. The CDR3 is 16 amino acids. V was cut by 3 bases and J by 4 bases, with 15 bases left in between. CDR3 DNA: TGTGCCAGCAGTGAGGTCCCGCTCCCCAGCACCGGGGAGCTGTTTTTT. This sequence encodes CASSEVPLPSTGELFF.

The chain joins TRBV4-2 to TRBJ1-5; D unresolved. This CDR3 is built from 17 residues. V lost 0 bases, J lost 0 bases, and 12 bases lay in between. The germline V gene encodes CDR1 LGHNA and CDR2 YNFKEQ. The chain's CDR3 is CASSQESASYSNQPQHF. For the CDR3, the DNA is TGTGCCAGCAGCCAAGAAAGTGCGTCTTATAGCAATCAGCCCCAGCATTTT.

The V gene is TRBV5-4, the J gene TRBJ2-7, with D tentatively TRBD1 or TRBD2 (5 bases each). This CDR3 region has 15 residues. V was trimmed by 7 bases and J by 7 bases, leaving 24 bases between them. Per the germline V gene, CDR1 is SGHNT and CDR2 is YYREEE (reference sequence). Here the CDR3 reads CASSLPGTLGPEQYF. CDR3 sequence (DNA): TGTGCCAGCTCTCTCCCGGGAACCCTGGGGCCTGAGCAGTACTTC.

CDR3 loop: CASSPRLAGGIHNEQFF. CDR3 nucleotide sequence: TGTGCCAGCAGCCCCCGACTAGCGGGGGGCATCCACAATGAGCAGTTCTTC. The chain employs TRBV4-2 and TRBJ2-1, with 13 bases that match TRBD2. Trimming cost V 4 bases and J 5 bases; bases outside gene matches: 8. The germline V gene encodes CDR1 LGHNA and CDR2 YNFKEQ. This CDR3 has 17 residues.